These 10 T cell receptor beta chains share one sample of origin, sequenced in a study of T cell repertoires in cytomegalovirus infection. TCRdb recomputed calls from the reads with MiXCR, one row per CDR3 protein. The sample consists of 110,000 to 150,000 distinct CDR3 sequences, 5% to 6.5% of them appearing once. The sequenced sample consisted of PBMCs. The source of these receptors is a human donor in good health (CMV status not recorded). Some clones in this sample may be carry-over from other donors' samples.

A note on this clonotype: Just one base apart from a much larger clone, this may be a read error. The chain joins TRBV19 to TRBJ1-5; D remains unclear. TRBJ2-3 explains the end of the DNA better; the J call may be wrong. The CDR3 runs 14 residues. Germline values: CDR1 LNHDA, CDR2 SQIVND (reference sequence). This chain's CDR3 is CASSLQSSIQPQYF. For the CDR3, the DNA is TGTGCCAGTAGCCTCCAGAGTTCGATCCAGCCCCAGTATTTT.

Ten or more counts support this clonotype. J is TRBJ2-5 and V is TRBV11-2; D is possibly TRBD1 (6 bases). Germline CDR1 reads SGHAT; CDR2 reads FQNNGV. V was cut by 2 bases and J by 2 bases, with 12 bases left in between. There are 15 residues in the CDR3. DNA for the CDR3: TGTGCCAGCAGCTTATCCGGACAGAGACAAGAGACCCAGTACTTC. Its protein is CASSLSGQRQETQYF.

There are a few counts of this clonotype. The CDR3 loop reads CSARDAGQGADTQYF. For the CDR3, the DNA is TGCAGTGCTAGAGATGCAGGACAGGGGGCAGATACGCAGTATTTT. The chain employs TRBV20-1 and TRBJ2-3; 10 nucleotides line up with TRBD1. The CDR3 consists of 15 residues. CDR1 DFQATT and CDR2 SNEGSKA come from the germline V gene (reference sequence). J lost 4 bases, V lost 0 bases, and 4 bases had no gene match.

This clonotype appeared many times. Here the CDR3 DNA reads TGTGCCAGCAGCAAAAGGCAGGGGGACACAGATACGCAGTATTTT. Translation: CASSKRQGDTDTQYF. The chain recombines TRBV7-2 with TRBJ2-3, with 7 bases aligning to TRBD1. The CDR3 length is 15 residues. V was pared by 5 bases and J by 2 bases, with 7 bases of the junction left unmatched. The germline V gene encodes CDR1 SGHTA and CDR2 FQGNSA.

Many counts were recorded for this clonotype. The rearrangement joins TRBV7-9 to TRBJ1-5, with 8 bases aligning to TRBD1. The CDR3 is 16 amino acids. With V trimmed by 0 bases and J by 6 bases, 7 bases remained unmatched. Germline lookup yields CDR1 SEHNR and CDR2 FQNEAQ (reference sequence). CDR3 nucleotide sequence: TGTGCCAGCAGCTTAGCACAGGGGGTTGGTAGTCAGCCCCAGCATTTT. This sequence encodes CASSLAQGVGSQPQHF.

The genes are TRBV29-1 and TRBJ2-7; D could derive from TRBD1 or TRBD2 (5 bases each). Germline V gives CDR1 SQVTM, CDR2 ANQGSEA. The V end lost 4 bases, the J end lost 5 bases, and 15 bases lay between the germline ends. The CDR3 is 13 amino acids. CDR3 bases: TGCAGCGTTGCTATTAGCGCGGACAACGAGCAGTACTTC. Residues: CSVAISADNEQYF.

V usage is TRBV5-6 and J usage is TRBJ2-3, with D perhaps TRBD1 (5 bases). CDR1 SGHDT and CDR2 YYEEEE come from the germline V gene. V lost 3 bases, J lost 5 bases, and 16 bases lay in between. The CDR3 extends over 15 amino acids. In nucleotides, the CDR3 is TGTGCCAGCAGCTCCCCGGATTCCAGGGAAGATACGCAGTATTTT. This sequence encodes CASSSPDSREDTQYF. The full variable domain, in which reference TRBV5-6 and TRBJ2-3 provide the parts outside the CDR3, is DAGVTQSPTHLIKTRGQQVTLRCSPKSGHDTVSWYQQALGQGPQFIFQYYEEEERQRGNFPDRFSGHQFPNYSSELNVNALLLGDSALYLCASSSPDSREDTQYFGPGTRLTVL.

This clonotype occurred many times. This chain links TRBV7-2 with TRBJ2-5; maybe TRBD2 (6 bases). V was cut by 5 bases and J by 2 bases, with 12 bases left in between. Germline CDR1 SGHTA, CDR2 FQGNSA. The CDR3 is 14 residues long. The CDR3 coding sequence is TGTGCCAGCAGCCGGGACTTCGATCAAGAGACCCAGTACTTC. Its protein product is CASSRDFDQETQYF.

This clonotype was seen repeatedly, ten times or more. The rearrangement joins TRBV20-1 to TRBJ1-2; no clear D. Per the germline V gene, CDR1 is DFQATT and CDR2 is SNEGSKA (reference sequence). The V end lost 1 base, the J end lost 0 bases, and 9 bases lay between the germline ends. The CDR3 is 14 residues long. The CDR3 DNA follows: TGCAGTGCTAGAGTGTTAGAAACTAACTATGGCTACACCTTC. It is translated as CSARVLETNYGYTF.

This clonotype was counted ten times or more. The chain employs TRBV7-2 and TRBJ1-1; D might be TRBD1 (5 bases). V lost 0 bases and J lost 0, with 8 bases in between. Germline CDR1 reads SGHTA; CDR2 reads FQGNSA. The length of the CDR3 is 15 residues. The CDR3 region is CASSLATGLNTEAFF. CDR3 DNA sequence: TGTGCCAGCAGCTTAGCAACAGGACTGAACACTGAAGCTTTCTTT.